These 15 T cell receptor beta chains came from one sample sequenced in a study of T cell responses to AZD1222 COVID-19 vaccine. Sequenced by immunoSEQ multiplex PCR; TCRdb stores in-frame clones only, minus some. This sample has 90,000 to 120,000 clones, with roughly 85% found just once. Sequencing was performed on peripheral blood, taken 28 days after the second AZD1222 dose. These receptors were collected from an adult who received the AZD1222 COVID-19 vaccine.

The CDR3 reads CSVEPGASNEQFF. CDR3 in DNA: TGCAGCGTTGAACCGGGGGCAAGCAATGAGCAGTTCTTC. This rearrangement joins TRBV29-1 to TRBJ2-1; possibly TRBD1 or TRBD2 for D (6 bases each). The germline CDR1 and CDR2 sequences are SQVTM and ANQGSEA. V lost 2 bases to trimming and J lost 6 bases, with 11 bases between them. The CDR3 is 13 residues long.

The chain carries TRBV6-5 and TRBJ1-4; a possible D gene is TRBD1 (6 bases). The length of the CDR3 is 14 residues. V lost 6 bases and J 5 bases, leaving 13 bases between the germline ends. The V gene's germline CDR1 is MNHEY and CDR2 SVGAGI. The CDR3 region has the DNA TGTGCCAGCAGCCGGACAGTTTTAAATGAAAAACTGTTTTTT. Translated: CASSRTVLNEKLFF.

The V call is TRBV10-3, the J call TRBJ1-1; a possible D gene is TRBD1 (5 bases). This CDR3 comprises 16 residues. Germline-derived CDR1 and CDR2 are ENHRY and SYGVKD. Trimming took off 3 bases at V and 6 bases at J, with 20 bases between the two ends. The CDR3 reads CAISDGSRGKIAEAFF. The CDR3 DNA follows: TGTGCCATCAGTGATGGATCACGGGGGAAGATCGCTGAAGCTTTCTTT.

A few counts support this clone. The CDR3 loop is CASRTGSRGNQPQHF. The CDR3 DNA is TGTGCCAGCAGAACTGGGAGTCGGGGGAATCAGCCCCAGCATTTT. The chain has TRBV28 and TRBJ1-5, with TRBD1 as a possible D gene (5 bases). The CDR3 is 15 residues long. Trimming left V 6 bases short and J 4 bases short, with 16 bases between. Germline V gene sequence: CDR1 MDHEN, CDR2 SYDVKM. The complete variable domain, with remaining parts taken from reference TRBV28 and TRBJ1-5, reads DVKVTQSSRYLVKRTGEKVFLECVQDMDHENMFWYRQDPGLGLRLIYFSYDVKMKEKGDIPEGYSVSREKKERFSLILESASTNQTSMYLCASRTGSRGNQPQHFGDGTRLSIL.

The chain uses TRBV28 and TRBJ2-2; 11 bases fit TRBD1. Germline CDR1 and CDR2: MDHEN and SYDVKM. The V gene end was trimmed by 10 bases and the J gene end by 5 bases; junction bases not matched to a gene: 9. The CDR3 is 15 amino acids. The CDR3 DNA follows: TGTGCCACGTACAGGGACAGGGGGTGGACCGGGGAGCTGTTTTTT. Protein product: CATYRDRGWTGELFF.

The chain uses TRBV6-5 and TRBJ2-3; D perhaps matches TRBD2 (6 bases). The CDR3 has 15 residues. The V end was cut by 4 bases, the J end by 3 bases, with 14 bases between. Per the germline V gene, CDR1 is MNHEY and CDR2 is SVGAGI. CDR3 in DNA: TGTGCCAGCAGTTCTGCGGCGGCGGGGACAGATACGCAGTATTTT. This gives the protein CASSSAAAGTDTQYF.

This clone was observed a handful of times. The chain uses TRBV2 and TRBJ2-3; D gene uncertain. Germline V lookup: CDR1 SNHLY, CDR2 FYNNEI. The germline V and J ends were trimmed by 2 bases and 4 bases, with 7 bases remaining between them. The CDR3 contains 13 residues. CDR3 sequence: CASSEWKADTQYF. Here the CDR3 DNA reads TGTGCCAGCAGTGAATGGAAGGCAGATACGCAGTATTTT.

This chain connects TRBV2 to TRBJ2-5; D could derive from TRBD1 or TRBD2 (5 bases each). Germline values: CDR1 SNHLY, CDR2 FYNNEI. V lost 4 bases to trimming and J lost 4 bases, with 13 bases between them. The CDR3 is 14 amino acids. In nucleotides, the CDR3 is TGTGCCAGCAGTGTAGGGGAGTTTGGAGAGACCCAGTACTTC. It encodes CASSVGEFGETQYF. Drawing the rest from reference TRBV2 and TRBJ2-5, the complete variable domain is EPEVTQTPSHQVTQMGQEVILRCVPISNHLYFYWYRQILGQKVEFLVSFYNNEISEKSEIFDDQFSVERPDGSNFTLKIRSTKLEDSAMYFCASSVGEFGETQYFGPGTRLLVL.

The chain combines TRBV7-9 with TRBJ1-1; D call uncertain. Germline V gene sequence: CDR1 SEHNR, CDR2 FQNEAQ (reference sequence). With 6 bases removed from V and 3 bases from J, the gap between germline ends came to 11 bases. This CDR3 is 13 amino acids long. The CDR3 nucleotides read TGTGCCAGCAGTTCCTGGTGGGACACTGAAGCTTTCTTT. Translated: CASSSWWDTEAFF.

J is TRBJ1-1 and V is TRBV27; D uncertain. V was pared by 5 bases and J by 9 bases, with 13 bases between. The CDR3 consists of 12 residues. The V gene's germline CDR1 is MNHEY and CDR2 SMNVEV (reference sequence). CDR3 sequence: CASSRPPSKAFF. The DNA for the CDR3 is TGTGCCAGCAGTCGTCCCCCATCAAAAGCTTTCTTT.

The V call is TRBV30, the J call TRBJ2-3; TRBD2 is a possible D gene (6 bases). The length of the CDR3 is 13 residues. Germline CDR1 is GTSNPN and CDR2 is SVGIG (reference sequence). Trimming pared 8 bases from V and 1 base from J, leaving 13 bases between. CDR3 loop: CAHSPGGTDTQYF. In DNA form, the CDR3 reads TGTGCCCACTCCCCGGGAGGCACAGATACGCAGTATTTT.

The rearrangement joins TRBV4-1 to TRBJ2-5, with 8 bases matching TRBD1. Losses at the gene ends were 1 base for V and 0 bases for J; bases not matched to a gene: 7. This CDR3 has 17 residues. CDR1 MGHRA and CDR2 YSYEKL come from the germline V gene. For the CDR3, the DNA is TGCGCCAGCAGCCAAGGAGGCACAGGGGGGAACCAAGAGACCCAGTACTTC. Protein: CASSQGGTGGNQETQYF.

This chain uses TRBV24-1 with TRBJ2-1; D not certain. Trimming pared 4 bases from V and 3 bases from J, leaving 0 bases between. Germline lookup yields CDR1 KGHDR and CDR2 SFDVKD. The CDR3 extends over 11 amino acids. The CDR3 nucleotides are TGTGCCACCAGTGACTACAATGAGCAGTTCTTC. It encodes CATSDYNEQFF.

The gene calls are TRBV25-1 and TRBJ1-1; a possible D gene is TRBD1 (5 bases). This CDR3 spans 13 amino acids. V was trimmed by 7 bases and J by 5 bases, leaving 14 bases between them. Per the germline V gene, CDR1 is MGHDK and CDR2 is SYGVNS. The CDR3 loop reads CASTRDGWTEAFF. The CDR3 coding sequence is TGTGCCAGCACTCGGGACGGATGGACTGAAGCTTTCTTT.

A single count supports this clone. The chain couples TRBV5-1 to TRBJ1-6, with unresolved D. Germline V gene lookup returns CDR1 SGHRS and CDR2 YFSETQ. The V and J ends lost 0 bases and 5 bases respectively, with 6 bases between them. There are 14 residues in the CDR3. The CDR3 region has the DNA TGCGCCAGCAGCTTGGACACGAATAATTCACCCCTCCACTTT. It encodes CASSLDTNNSPLHF.